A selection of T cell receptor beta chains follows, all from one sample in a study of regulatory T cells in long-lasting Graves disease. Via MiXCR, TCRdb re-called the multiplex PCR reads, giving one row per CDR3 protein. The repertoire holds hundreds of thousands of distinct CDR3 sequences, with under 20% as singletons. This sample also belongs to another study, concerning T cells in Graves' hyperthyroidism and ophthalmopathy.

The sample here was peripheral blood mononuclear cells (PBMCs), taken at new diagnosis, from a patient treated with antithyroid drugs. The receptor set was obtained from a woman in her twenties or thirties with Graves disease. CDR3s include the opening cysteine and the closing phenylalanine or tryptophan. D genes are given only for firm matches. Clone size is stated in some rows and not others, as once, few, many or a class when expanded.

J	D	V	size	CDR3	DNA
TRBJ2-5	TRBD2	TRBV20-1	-	CSAKSSGTSGYTETQYF	TGCAGTGCTAAGAGTTCCGGGACTAGCGGATATACGGAGACCCAGTACTTC
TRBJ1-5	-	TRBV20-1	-	CSANRLRDTNQPQHF	TGCAGTGCTAACCGCCTCCGGGACACTAATCAGCCCCAGCATTTT
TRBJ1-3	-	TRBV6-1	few	CASSERYVGTGVRAGNTIYF	TGTGCCAGCAGTGAAAGATATGTCGGTACGGGGGTTCGAGCTGGAAACACCATATATTTT
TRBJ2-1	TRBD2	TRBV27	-	CASRAGLAGGSSYNEQFF	TGTGCCAGCAGAGCGGGACTAGCGGGAGGGAGCTCCTACAATGAGCAGTTCTTC
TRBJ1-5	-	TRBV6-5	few	CASSYSTRANQPQHF	TGTGCCAGCAGTTACTCGACCAGGGCCAATCAGCCCCAGCATTTT
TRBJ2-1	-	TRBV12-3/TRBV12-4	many	CASRGGFDGGEQFF	TGTGCCAGCAGGGGGGGTTTTGATGGTGGTGAGCAGTTCTTC
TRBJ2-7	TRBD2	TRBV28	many	CASSRLAGTLREQYF	TGTGCCAGCAGTCGACTAGCGGGAACCCTACGAGAGCAGTACTTC
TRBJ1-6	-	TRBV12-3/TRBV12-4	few	CASSVDGRPNSPLHF	TGTGCCAGCAGCGTCGACGGACGCCCTAATTCACCCCTCCACTTT
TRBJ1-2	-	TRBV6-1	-	CASRRTPAAGDGYTF	TGTGCCAGCAGGAGAACCCCCGCGGCAGGGGATGGCTACACCTTC
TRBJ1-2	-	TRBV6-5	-	CASSYGREYGYTF	TGTGCCAGCAGTTACGGCAGGGAGTACGGCTACACCTTC
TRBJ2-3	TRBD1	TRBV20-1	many	CSAREQGQGVADTQYF	TGCAGTGCTAGAGAACAGGGACAGGGGGTCGCAGATACGCAGTATTTT
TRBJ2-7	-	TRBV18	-	CASSRNSNEQYF	TGTGCCAGCTCACGAAACTCGAACGAGCAGTACTTC